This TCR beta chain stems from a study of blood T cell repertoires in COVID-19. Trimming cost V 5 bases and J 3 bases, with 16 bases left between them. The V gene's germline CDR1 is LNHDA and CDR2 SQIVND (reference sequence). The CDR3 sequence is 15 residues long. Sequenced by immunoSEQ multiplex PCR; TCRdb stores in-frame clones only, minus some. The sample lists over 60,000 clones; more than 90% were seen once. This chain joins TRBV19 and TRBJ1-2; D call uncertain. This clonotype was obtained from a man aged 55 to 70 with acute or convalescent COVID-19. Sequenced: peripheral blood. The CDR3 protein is CASSDSETFHYGYTF. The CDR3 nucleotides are TGTGCCAGTAGTGACTCGGAGACTTTTCACTATGGCTACACCTTC.